This T cell receptor (beta chain) came from a study of OX40 agonist ivuxolimab in advanced cancers. Turning to the study itself: Patients took ivuxolimab, an agonistic anti-OX40 (CD134) antibody. Study results and caveats: The expanded peripheral T cells' antigen specificity was not determined.

Patients with a history of autoimmune disease or on systemic immunosuppression were excluded. Some clones are missing from TCRdb's copy, which holds only in-frame ones; the method was immunoSEQ multiplex PCR. The table records approximately 91,000 clones, over 75% of them present only once. A word on this clone: Antigen: not known.

V trimming: 3 bases; J trimming: 1 base; junction bases outside the gene matches: 6. This CDR3 contains 16 residues. Looked up from germline, CDR1 is SGDLS and CDR2 is YYNGEE. The input for sequencing was CD4+ or CD8+ T cells sorted from blood, taken in a trial of the OX40 agonist ivuxolimab. The V call is TRBV9, the J call TRBJ1-4, with 7 bases aligning to TRBD1. This sequence was found in an adult with an advanced solid tumor such as melanoma, head and neck, liver or kidney cancer. The CDR3 region has the DNA TGTGCCAGCAGCGGAACAGGGGATAAAACTAATGAAAAACTGTTTTTT. Protein sequence: CASSGTGDKTNEKLFF. Together with reference TRBV9 and TRBJ1-4, the CDR3 gives the full variable domain: DSGVTQTPKHLITATGQRVTLRCSPRSGDLSVYWYQQSLDQGLQFLIQYYNGEERAKGNILERFSAQQFPDLHSELNLSSLELGDSALYFCASSGTGDKTNEKLFFGSGTQLSVL.